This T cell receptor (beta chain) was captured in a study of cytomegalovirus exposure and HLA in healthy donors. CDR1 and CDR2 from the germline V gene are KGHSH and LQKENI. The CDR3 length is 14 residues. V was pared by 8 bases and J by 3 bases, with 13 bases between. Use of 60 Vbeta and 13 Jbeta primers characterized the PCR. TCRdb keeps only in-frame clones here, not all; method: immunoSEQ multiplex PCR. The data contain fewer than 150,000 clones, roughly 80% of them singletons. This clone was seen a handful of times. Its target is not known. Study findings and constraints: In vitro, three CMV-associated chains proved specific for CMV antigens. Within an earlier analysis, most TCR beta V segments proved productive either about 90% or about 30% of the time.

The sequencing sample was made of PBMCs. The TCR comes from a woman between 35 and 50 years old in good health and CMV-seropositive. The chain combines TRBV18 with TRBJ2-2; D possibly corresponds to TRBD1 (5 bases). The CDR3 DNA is TGTGCCAGCCCGCTCGCAGGGTACACCGGGGAGCTGTTTTTT. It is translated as CASPLAGYTGELFF.